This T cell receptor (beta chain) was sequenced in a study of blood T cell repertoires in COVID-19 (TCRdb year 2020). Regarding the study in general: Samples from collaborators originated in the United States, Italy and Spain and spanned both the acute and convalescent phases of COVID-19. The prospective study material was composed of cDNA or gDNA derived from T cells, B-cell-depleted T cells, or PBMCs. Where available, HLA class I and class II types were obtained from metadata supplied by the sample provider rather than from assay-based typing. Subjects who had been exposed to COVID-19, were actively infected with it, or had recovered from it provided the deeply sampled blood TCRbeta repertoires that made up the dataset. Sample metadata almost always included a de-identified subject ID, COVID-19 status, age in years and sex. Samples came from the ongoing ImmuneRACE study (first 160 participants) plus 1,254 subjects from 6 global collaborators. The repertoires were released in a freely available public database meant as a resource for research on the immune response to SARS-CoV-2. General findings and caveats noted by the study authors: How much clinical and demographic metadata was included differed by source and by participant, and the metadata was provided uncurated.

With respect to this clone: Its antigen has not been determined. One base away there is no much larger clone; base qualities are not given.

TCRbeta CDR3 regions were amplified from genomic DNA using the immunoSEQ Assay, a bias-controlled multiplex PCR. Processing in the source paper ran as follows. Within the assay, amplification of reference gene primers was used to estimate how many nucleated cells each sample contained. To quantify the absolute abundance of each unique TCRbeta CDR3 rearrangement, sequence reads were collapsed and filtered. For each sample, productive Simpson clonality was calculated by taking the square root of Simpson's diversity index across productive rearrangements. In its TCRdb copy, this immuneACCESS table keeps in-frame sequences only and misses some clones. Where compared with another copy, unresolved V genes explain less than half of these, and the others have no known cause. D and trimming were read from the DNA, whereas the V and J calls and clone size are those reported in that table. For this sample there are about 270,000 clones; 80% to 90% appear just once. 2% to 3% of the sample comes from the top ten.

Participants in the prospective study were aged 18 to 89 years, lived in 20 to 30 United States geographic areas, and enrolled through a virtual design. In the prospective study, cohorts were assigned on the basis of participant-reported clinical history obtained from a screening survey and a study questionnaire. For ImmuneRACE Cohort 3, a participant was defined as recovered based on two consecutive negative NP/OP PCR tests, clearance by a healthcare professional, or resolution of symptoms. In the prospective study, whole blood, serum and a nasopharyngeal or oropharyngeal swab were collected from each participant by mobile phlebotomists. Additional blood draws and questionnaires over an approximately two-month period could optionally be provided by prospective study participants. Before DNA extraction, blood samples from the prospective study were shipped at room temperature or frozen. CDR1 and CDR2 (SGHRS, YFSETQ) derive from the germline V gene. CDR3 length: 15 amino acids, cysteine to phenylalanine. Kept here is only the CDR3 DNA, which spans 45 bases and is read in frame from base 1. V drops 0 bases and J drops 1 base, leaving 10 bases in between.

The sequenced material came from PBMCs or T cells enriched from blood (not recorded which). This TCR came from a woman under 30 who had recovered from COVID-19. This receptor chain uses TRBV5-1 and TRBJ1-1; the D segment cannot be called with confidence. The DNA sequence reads TGCGCCAGCAGCTTGGAACCGGCGGGGAACACTGAAGCTTTCTTT. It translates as CASSLEPAGNTEAFF.